In this sample, the clone carrying this T cell receptor (beta chain) turned up a few times. As yet, its antigen is unknown. This sample stems from a study of blood T cells in healthy people across ages. Whole-study results and caveats: Both higher diversity and more naive CD4+ cells marked long-lived donors when set against aged donors.

Looked up from germline, CDR1 is DFQATT and CDR2 is SNEGSKA (reference sequence). With V trimmed by 4 bases and J by 5 bases, 8 bases remained unmatched. There are 14 residues in the CDR3. Through a sample-barcoded 5' primer and a J-beta primer mix, a second PCR was run for about 6 to 12 cycles. TCRdb passed the 5' RACE reads through MiXCR, listing each CDR3 protein once. The data show 1.5 million to 1.8 million distinct CDR3 sequences, roughly 43% seen once. V usage is TRBV20-1 and J usage is TRBJ2-1; TRBD2 agrees at 7 bases. This clonotype originated in a young woman in good health. The sample was blood. The CDR3 loop is CSAIASGRNNEQFF. CDR3 DNA: TGCAGTGCTATCGCTAGCGGTCGGAACAATGAGCAGTTCTTC.